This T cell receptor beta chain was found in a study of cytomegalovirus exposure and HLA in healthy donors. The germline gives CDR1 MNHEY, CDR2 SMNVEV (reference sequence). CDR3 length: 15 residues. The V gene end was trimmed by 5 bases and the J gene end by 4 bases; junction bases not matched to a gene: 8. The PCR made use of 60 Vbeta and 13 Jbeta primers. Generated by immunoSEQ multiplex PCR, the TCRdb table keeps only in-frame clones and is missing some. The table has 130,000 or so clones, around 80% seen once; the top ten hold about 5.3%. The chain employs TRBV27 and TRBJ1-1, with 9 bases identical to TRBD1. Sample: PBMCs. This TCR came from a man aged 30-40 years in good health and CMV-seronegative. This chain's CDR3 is CASSGRDRVSTEAFF. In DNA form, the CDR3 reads TGTGCCAGCAGTGGCCGGGACAGGGTTAGCACTGAAGCTTTCTTT.